The 20 T cell receptor beta chains given below trace back to one sample, sequenced in a study of blood T cell repertoires in COVID-19. The data were produced by immunoSEQ multiplex PCR, yet TCRdb's version contains in-frame clones alone and is incomplete. The sample lists about 200,000 clones; just under 85% were seen once. Sequenced sample: peripheral blood. The receptors come from a man aged 60 to 69 with COVID-19, enrolled during active disease.

This chain connects TRBV5-1 to TRBJ2-7; 10 bases are a match to TRBD1. V was clipped by 5 bases and J by 5 bases; unmatched bases: 4. Germline V gives CDR1 SGHRS, CDR2 YFSETQ. The CDR3 loop spans 13 amino acids. The CDR3 DNA reads TGCGCCAGCAGACCCGGGACAGGGGACGAGCAGTACTTC. Its translation is CASRPGTGDEQYF.

The chain carries TRBV7-2 and TRBJ2-7; D may be TRBD2 (6 bases). Germline loops: CDR1 SGHTA, CDR2 FQGNSA. CDR3 size: 13 residues. The V gene lost 2 bases and the J gene lost 4 bases, with 9 bases spanning the gap. In DNA, the CDR3 is TGTGCCAGCAGCTTACTCGCGGGGTACGAGCAGTACTTC. Its translation is CASSLLAGYEQYF. Together with reference TRBV7-2 and TRBJ2-7, the CDR3 gives the full variable domain: GAGVSQSPSNKVTEKGKDVELRCDPISGHTALYWYRQSLGQGLEFLIYFQGNSAPDKSGLPSDRFSAERTGGSVSTLTIQRTQQEDSAVYLCASSLLAGYEQYFGPGTRLTVT.

This chain links TRBV6-5 with TRBJ1-6; D may be TRBD1 (6 bases). Germline-derived CDR1 and CDR2 are MNHEY and SVGAGI. The CDR3 is 14 residues long. Trimming took off 6 bases at V and 7 bases at J, with 13 bases between the two ends. The CDR3 DNA is TGTGCCAGCAGACCAAACCAGGGGAATTCACCCCTCCACTTT. It encodes CASRPNQGNSPLHF.

This clone showed up just a few times. The sample has other DNA sequences that encode this CDR3 too. The chain employs TRBV12-3 or TRBV12-4 and TRBJ2-7; 8 bases are shared with TRBD1. The V gene end was trimmed by 4 bases and the J gene end by 1 base; junction bases not matched to a gene: 0. This CDR3 region has 13 residues. The CDR3 nucleotides are TGTGCCAGCAGTTGGACAGGGTCCTACGAGCAGTACTTC. Translating it yields CASSWTGSYEQYF.

This chain joins TRBV3-1 (or the pseudogene TRBV3-2) and TRBJ1-2; 7 nucleotides agree with TRBD1. V shed 4 bases, J shed 4 bases, and the junction held 6 bases outside the gene matches. From germline, CDR1 is LGHDT and CDR2 YNNKEL (reference sequence). The CDR3 extends over 14 amino acids. This CDR3 reads CASSLTQGIYGYTF. CDR3 DNA sequence: TGTGCCAGCAGCCTTACACAGGGGATCTATGGCTACACCTTC.

The J gene is TRBJ1-2, the V gene TRBV27, with D unresolved. Germline V CDR1 and CDR2: MNHEY, SMNVEV (reference sequence). Trimming cost V 9 bases and J 2 bases, with 10 bases left between them. This CDR3 is built from 12 residues. CDR3: CASMEPNYGYTF. CDR3 DNA sequence: TGTGCCAGTATGGAGCCCAACTATGGCTACACCTTC.

V is TRBV27 and J is TRBJ2-3; TRBD1 aligns across 8 bases. The CDR3 has 14 residues. CDR1 and CDR2 from the germline V gene are MNHEY and SMNVEV (reference sequence). V lost 6 bases and J lost 5; bases outside the gene matches: 7. The CDR3 DNA reads as TGTGCCAGCAGGAGACAGGGGCGTGGAGATACGCAGTATTTT. This encodes CASRRQGRGDTQYF.

The chain joins TRBV5-4 to TRBJ2-3; TRBD2 agrees at 7 bases. Germline V gene data show CDR1 as SGHNT and CDR2 as YYREEE (reference sequence). CDR3 length: 14 residues. The V and J ends lost 4 bases and 4 bases, in that order; junction bases with no gene match: 6. The CDR3 reads CASSLWEGSDTQYF. The CDR3 nucleotides are TGTGCCAGCAGCCTCTGGGAGGGGTCAGATACGCAGTATTTT.

J is TRBJ1-1 and V is TRBV2; 9 bases match TRBD1. The CDR3 is made up of 15 amino acids. Germline CDR1 and CDR2: SNHLY and FYNNEI. With V trimmed by 7 bases and J by 5 bases, 11 bases remained unmatched. This CDR3 is CASTQLRDRVTEAFF. In DNA, the CDR3 is TGTGCCAGCACCCAACTCCGGGACAGGGTGACTGAAGCTTTCTTT.

This clone has just a few counts. V gene TRBV28 combines with J gene TRBJ1-2, with D possibly being TRBD1 (5 bases). CDR3 length equals 17 residues. V lost 5 bases and J 5 bases, leaving 24 bases between the germline ends. Germline-derived CDR1 and CDR2 are MDHEN and SYDVKM. The DNA for the CDR3 is TGTGCCAGCAGTCGCTCCGGGGGAAGCGTCGAAGAGTATGGCTACACCTTC. Amino acid sequence: CASSRSGGSVEEYGYTF.

J is TRBJ2-2 and V is TRBV30; TRBD2 matches at 13 bases. With V trimmed by 3 bases and J by 6 bases, 13 bases remained unmatched. The CDR3 has 18 residues. CDR1 is GTSNPN and CDR2 is SVGIG in the germline V gene (reference sequence). The CDR3 loop is CAWRWGLAGQLRAGELFF. CDR3 sequence (DNA): TGTGCCTGGAGGTGGGGACTAGCGGGACAGCTAAGAGCCGGGGAGCTGTTTTTT.

This rearrangement joins TRBV28 to TRBJ2-1; TRBD2 agrees at 7 bases. Looked up from germline, CDR1 is MDHEN and CDR2 is SYDVKM. This CDR3 has 16 amino acids. V shed 3 bases and J 1 base; nucleotides not matched to a gene: 6. The CDR3 spells CASSFLAGASYNEQFF. CDR3 in DNA: TGTGCCAGCAGTTTCTTAGCGGGTGCTTCCTACAATGAGCAGTTCTTC.

The CDR3 loop reads CASSLGLAGRSGANVLTF. The DNA for the CDR3 is TGTGCCAGTAGCCTGGGACTAGCGGGCCGCTCTGGGGCCAACGTCCTGACTTTC. The rearrangement joins TRBV19 to TRBJ2-6, with 12 bases aligning to TRBD2. This CDR3 is built from 18 residues. Germline lookup yields CDR1 LNHDA and CDR2 SQIVND (reference sequence). V was pared by 6 bases and J by 0 bases, with 6 bases of the junction left unmatched.

V is TRBV2 and J is TRBJ2-2, with TRBD1 identical over 9 bases. V gave up 8 bases and J gave up 2 bases; unmatched junction bases: 9. The length of the CDR3 is 16 residues. Germline lookup yields CDR1 SNHLY and CDR2 FYNNEI. The CDR3 nucleotides are TGTGCCAGCGTCAGGGGGGGACAGGGTAACACCGGGGAGCTGTTTTTT. It codes for CASVRGGQGNTGELFF.

The chain joins TRBV5-4 to TRBJ1-2; 12 bases are shared with TRBD1. With V trimmed by 3 bases and J by 7 bases, 7 bases remained unmatched. The CDR3 totals 15 residues. Germline values: CDR1 SGHNT, CDR2 YYREEE (reference sequence). In DNA form, the CDR3 reads TGTGCCAGCAGCTCGCCGGGACAGGGGGCTAGTGGCTACACCTTC. It codes for CASSSPGQGASGYTF.

The chain employs TRBV29-1 and TRBJ1-5; 9 positions agree with TRBD1. Germline V gene lookup returns CDR1 SQVTM and CDR2 ANQGSEA. The CDR3 is 14 residues long. V shed 4 bases, J shed 1 base, and the junction held 2 bases outside the gene matches. The CDR3 sequence is CSVGGQGSNQPQHF. CDR3 in DNA: TGCAGCGTTGGCGGACAGGGGAGCAATCAGCCCCAGCATTTT.

The chain links TRBV19 to TRBJ1-5, with 9 bases aligning to TRBD1. The V gene's germline CDR1 is LNHDA and CDR2 SQIVND (reference sequence). J gave up 6 bases and V 7 bases, and 13 bases lay outside the gene matches. The CDR3 loop spans 16 amino acids. In nucleotides, the CDR3 is TGTGCCAGTAAGAGTCCGGGACAGGGTCCCAGTCAGCCCCAGCATTTT. It translates to CASKSPGQGPSQPQHF.

The rearrangement joins TRBV28 to TRBJ1-5, with D possibly TRBD1 on 6 matching bases. V lost 4 bases, J lost 4 bases, and 11 bases lay in between. The CDR3 totals 14 residues. Germline V CDR1 and CDR2: MDHEN, SYDVKM. The CDR3 sequence is CASSSTGTNQPQHF. CDR3 DNA: TGTGCCAGCAGTTCGACAGGCACAAATCAGCCCCAGCATTTT.

V usage is TRBV30 and J usage is TRBJ1-1; D remains unclear. The CDR3 consists of 12 residues. V was pared by 5 bases and J by 5 bases, with 12 bases between. Germline lookup yields CDR1 GTSNPN and CDR2 SVGIG (reference sequence). Here the CDR3 reads CAWRWVETEAFF. DNA for the CDR3: TGTGCCTGGCGTTGGGTGGAGACTGAAGCTTTCTTT.

This chain connects TRBV19 to TRBJ1-5; TRBD1 aligns across 7 bases. The germline V gene has CDR1 LNHDA and CDR2 SQIVND (reference sequence). J gave up 2 bases and V 5 bases, and 3 bases lay outside the gene matches. The CDR3 is 14 residues long. The CDR3 coding sequence is TGTGCCAGTAGTTTTACAGGGGGCAATCAGCCCCAGCATTTT. Its protein is CASSFTGGNQPQHF.